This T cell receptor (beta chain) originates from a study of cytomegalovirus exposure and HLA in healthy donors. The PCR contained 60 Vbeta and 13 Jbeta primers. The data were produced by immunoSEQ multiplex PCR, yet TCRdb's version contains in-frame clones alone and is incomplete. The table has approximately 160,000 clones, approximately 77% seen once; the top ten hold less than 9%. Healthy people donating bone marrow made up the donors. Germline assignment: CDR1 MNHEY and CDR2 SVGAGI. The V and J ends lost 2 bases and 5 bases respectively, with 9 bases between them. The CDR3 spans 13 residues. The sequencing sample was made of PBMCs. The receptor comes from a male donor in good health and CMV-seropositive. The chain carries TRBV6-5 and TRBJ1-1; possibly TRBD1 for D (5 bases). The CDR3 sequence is CASSYGKGTEAFF. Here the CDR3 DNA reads TGTGCCAGCAGTTACGGGAAGGGGACTGAAGCTTTCTTT.